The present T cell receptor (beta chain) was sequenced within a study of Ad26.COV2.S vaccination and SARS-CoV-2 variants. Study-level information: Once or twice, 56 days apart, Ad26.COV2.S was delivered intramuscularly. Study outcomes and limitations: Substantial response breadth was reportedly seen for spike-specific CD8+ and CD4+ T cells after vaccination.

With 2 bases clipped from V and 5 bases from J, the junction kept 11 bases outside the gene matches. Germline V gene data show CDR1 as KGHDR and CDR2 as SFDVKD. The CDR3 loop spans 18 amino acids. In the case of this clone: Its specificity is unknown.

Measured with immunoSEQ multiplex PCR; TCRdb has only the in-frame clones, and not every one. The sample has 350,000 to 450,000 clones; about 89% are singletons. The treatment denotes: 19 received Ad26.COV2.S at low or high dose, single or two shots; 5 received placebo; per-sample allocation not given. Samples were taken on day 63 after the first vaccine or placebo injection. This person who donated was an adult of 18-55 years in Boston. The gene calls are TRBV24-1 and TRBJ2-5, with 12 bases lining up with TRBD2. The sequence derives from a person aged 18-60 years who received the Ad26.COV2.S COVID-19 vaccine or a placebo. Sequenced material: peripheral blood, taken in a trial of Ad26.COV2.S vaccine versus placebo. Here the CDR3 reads CATSDWRTSGMAGETQYF. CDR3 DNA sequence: TGTGCCACCAGTGATTGGAGGACTAGCGGGATGGCTGGGGAGACCCAGTACTTC.